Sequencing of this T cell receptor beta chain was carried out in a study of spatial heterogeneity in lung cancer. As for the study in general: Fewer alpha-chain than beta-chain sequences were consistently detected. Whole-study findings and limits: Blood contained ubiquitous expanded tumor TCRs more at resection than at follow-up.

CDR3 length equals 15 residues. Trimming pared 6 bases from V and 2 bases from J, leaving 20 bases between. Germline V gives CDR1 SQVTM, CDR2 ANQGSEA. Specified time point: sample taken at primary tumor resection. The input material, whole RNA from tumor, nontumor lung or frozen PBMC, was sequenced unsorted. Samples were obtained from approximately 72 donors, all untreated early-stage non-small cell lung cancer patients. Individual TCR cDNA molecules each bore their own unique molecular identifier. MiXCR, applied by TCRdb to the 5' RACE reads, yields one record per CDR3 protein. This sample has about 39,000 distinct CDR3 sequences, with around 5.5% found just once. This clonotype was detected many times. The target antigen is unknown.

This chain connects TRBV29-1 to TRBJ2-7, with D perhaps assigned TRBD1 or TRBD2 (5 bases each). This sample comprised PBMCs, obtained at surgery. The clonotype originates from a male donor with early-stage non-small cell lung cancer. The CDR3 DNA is TGCAGCGTCAGCGACGGGATGGGGGATACCTACGAGCAGTACTTC. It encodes CSVSDGMGDTYEQYF.